Below are 5 T cell receptor beta chains sequenced from a single sample in a study of blood T cell repertoires in COVID-19 (dated by TCRdb to 2020 to 2022). Receptor amplification or capture employed the immunoSEQ multiplex PCR assay. TCRdb took over this immuneACCESS table, retaining in-frame rearrangements with V and J assigned. Such tables are incomplete; in checked studies, under half of the missing clones stem from an unresolved V gene, and the remainder is unexplained. The sample data list about 250,000 clones, and more than 65% of these were observed just once. The leading ten clones occupy around 3.5% of the sample. The sample comprised PBMCs or T cells enriched from blood (not recorded which). The receptors shown here come from a man in his fifties who had recovered from COVID-19.

This clone is a singleton in its sample. CDR3 in DNA: TGTGCCAGCAGCTTGTCAGGGGGCGGCGGCCTTTATGGCTACACCTTC. It yields the protein CASSLSGGGGLYGYTF. This rearrangement joins TRBV5-4 to TRBJ1-2, with 8 bases matching TRBD1. Germline CDR1 is SGHNT and CDR2 is YYREEE (reference sequence). CDR3 length equals 16 residues. V was pared by 1 base and J by 5 bases, with 10 bases of the junction left unmatched.

This clone came up once. The chain employs TRBV3-1 (or the pseudogene TRBV3-2) and TRBJ1-5; possibly TRBD1 for D (5 bases). Trimming removed 1 base at V and 7 bases at J, with 11 bases between. Germline CDR1 and CDR2: LGHDT and YNNKEL (reference sequence). This CDR3 is 14 amino acids long. CDR3 region: CASSQAAGNQPQHF. In nucleotides, the CDR3 is TGTGCCAGCAGCCAAGCCGCAGGGAACCAGCCCCAGCATTTT.

This clone was seen only a few times. The chain combines TRBV7-3 with TRBJ1-6; the D gene is possibly TRBD1 (6 bases). The V end was cut by 5 bases, the J end by 7 bases, with 18 bases between. The CDR3 covers 16 residues. Germline V gives CDR1 SGHTA, CDR2 FQGTGA. CDR3 nucleotides: TGTGCCAGCAGCCCAGGCAGGGGCATGGGGAATTCACCCCTCCACTTT. Translating gives CASSPGRGMGNSPLHF.

This sequence joins TRBV10-3 and TRBJ2-7; D is unresolved. The CDR3 is made up of 12 amino acids. Germline V CDR1 and CDR2: ENHRY, SYGVKD. The V and J ends lost 7 bases and 1 base respectively, with 8 bases between them. CDR3 region: CAITTESYEQYF. The CDR3 DNA sequence: TGTGCCATCACTACAGAGTCCTACGAGCAGTACTTC.

This rearrangement joins TRBV19 to TRBJ1-5; 7 bases map to TRBD1. This CDR3 has 13 residues. Germline V gene data show CDR1 as LNHDA and CDR2 as SQIVND (reference sequence). With 4 bases clipped from V and 6 bases from J, the junction kept 3 bases outside the gene matches. The CDR3 sequence: CASSKDRVQPQHF. Here the CDR3 DNA reads TGTGCCAGTAGTAAAGACAGGGTTCAGCCCCAGCATTTT.